A selection of T cell receptor beta chains follows, all from one sample in a study of CD8 T cells in ankylosing spondylitis. TCRdb reanalysed the 5' RACE reads using MiXCR and keeps one entry per CDR3 protein. The top ten hold 9.1% of the sample, which has 300,000 to 350,000 distinct CDR3 sequences, around 10% seen once. The sequencing input was blood, either unsorted or a sorted T cell fraction (not recorded which). Receptor source: a female donor with ankylosing spondylitis or in good health (not recorded which). Each CDR3 is given with its conserved first and last residue. The order of the fields is clone size, V gene, J gene, D gene, CDR3 DNA, CDR3 protein. D genes are given only for firm matches. Expanded clones get a size class; other rows say once, few or many, or leave the size out.

abundance: few; v_gene: TRBV20-1; j_gene: TRBJ2-3; d_gene: TRBD1; CDR3nt: TGCAGTGCTTGGGACAGGGGGCTGGGGTCAGATACGCAGTATTTT; CDR3aa: CSAWDRGLGSDTQYF
abundance: many; v_gene: TRBV10-3; j_gene: TRBJ2-1; d_gene: NA; CDR3nt: TGTGCCATCAGTGAGAAGGAACTGTCCTTC; CDR3aa: CAISEKELSF
abundance: many; v_gene: TRBV29-1; j_gene: TRBJ1-6; d_gene: TRBD1; CDR3nt: TGCAGCGTAGGGGACAGGGGTAATAATTCACCCCTCCACTTT; CDR3aa: CSVGDRGNNSPLHF
abundance: many; v_gene: TRBV20-1; j_gene: TRBJ1-2; d_gene: NA; CDR3nt: TGCAGTGCTGAACACCTAAACCCCCCGTCCTATGGCTACACCTTC; CDR3aa: CSAEHLNPPSYGYTF
abundance: many; v_gene: TRBV5-1; j_gene: TRBJ1-1; d_gene: TRBD1; CDR3nt: TGCGCCAGCAGCCGGACAGGGCAAGGGACTGAAGCTTTCTTT; CDR3aa: CASSRTGQGTEAFF
abundance: many; v_gene: TRBV29-1; j_gene: TRBJ1-2; d_gene: TRBD1; CDR3nt: TGCAGCGTCCGGACAGGGGGCATGGGCTATGGCTACACCTTC; CDR3aa: CSVRTGGMGYGYTF
abundance: many; v_gene: TRBV18; j_gene: TRBJ1-5; d_gene: TRBD1; CDR3nt: TGTGCCAGCTCACCTTCAGGGGGGAGACAGCCCCAGCATTTT; CDR3aa: CASSPSGGRQPQHF
abundance: NA; v_gene: TRBV12-3/TRBV12-4; j_gene: TRBJ2-4; d_gene: TRBD2; CDR3nt: TGTGCCAGCAGCGGCGGGGAGGGAAACATTCAGTACTTC; CDR3aa: CASSGGEGNIQYF
abundance: few; v_gene: TRBV7-8; j_gene: TRBJ2-1; d_gene: TRBD2; CDR3nt: TGTGCCAGCAGCTATAGACTAGCGGGAGTGAATGAGCAGTTCTTC; CDR3aa: CASSYRLAGVNEQFF
abundance: few; v_gene: TRBV12-3/TRBV12-4; j_gene: TRBJ1-2; d_gene: NA; CDR3nt: TGTGCCAGCAAGCGGACAGCGTATGGCTACACCTTC; CDR3aa: CASKRTAYGYTF
abundance: many; v_gene: TRBV20-1; j_gene: TRBJ1-5; d_gene: TRBD1; CDR3nt: TGCAGTGCTGCACAGGGGGAAGAACAGCCCCAGCATTTT; CDR3aa: CSAAQGEEQPQHF
abundance: few; v_gene: TRBV3-1; j_gene: TRBJ1-5; d_gene: NA; CDR3nt: TGTGCCAGCAGCTCAACAGGGTATAGCAATCAGCCCCAGCATTTT; CDR3aa: CASSSTGYSNQPQHF
abundance: many; v_gene: TRBV12-3/TRBV12-4; j_gene: TRBJ2-7; d_gene: NA; CDR3nt: TGTGCCAGCAGTTCAAGCCTCCAGTTCTACGAGCAGTACTTC; CDR3aa: CASSSSLQFYEQYF
abundance: few; v_gene: TRBV14; j_gene: TRBJ2-4; d_gene: NA; CDR3nt: TGTGCCAGCAGCCAATCGGGGCCCAAAAACATTCAGTACTTC; CDR3aa: CASSQSGPKNIQYF
abundance: few; v_gene: TRBV7-2; j_gene: TRBJ2-3; d_gene: NA; CDR3nt: TGTGCCAGCAGGAAGGGGGGGGGGACAACAGATACGCAGTATTTT; CDR3aa: CASRKGGGTTDTQYF
abundance: few; v_gene: TRBV28; j_gene: TRBJ2-7; d_gene: TRBD1; CDR3nt: TGTGCCAGCAGTTCCGGGACAGGGGGCCCCTACGAGCAGTACTTC; CDR3aa: CASSSGTGGPYEQYF
abundance: many; v_gene: TRBV4-3; j_gene: TRBJ2-2; d_gene: NA; CDR3nt: TGCGCCAGCAGCCAAGTGGCGGGTTTCGGGGAGCTGTTTTTT; CDR3aa: CASSQVAGFGELFF
abundance: few; v_gene: TRBV18; j_gene: TRBJ1-5; d_gene: NA; CDR3nt: TGTGCCAGCTCATCGGGTCAACTGGATCAGCCCCAGCATTTT; CDR3aa: CASSSGQLDQPQHF
abundance: NA; v_gene: TRBV7-9; j_gene: TRBJ1-4; d_gene: TRBD1; CDR3nt: TGTGCCAGCAGCTGGACAGGGGTCGGTGAAAAACTGTTTTTT; CDR3aa: CASSWTGVGEKLFF
abundance: NA; v_gene: TRBV12-3/TRBV12-4; j_gene: TRBJ2-2; d_gene: NA; CDR3nt: TGTGCCACCACAAACACCGGGGAGCTGTTTTTT; CDR3aa: CATTNTGELFF
abundance: few; v_gene: TRBV9; j_gene: TRBJ2-7; d_gene: TRBD1; CDR3nt: TGTGCCAGCAGCGCGGACAGGGTAGACTACGAGCAGTACTTC; CDR3aa: CASSADRVDYEQYF
abundance: many; v_gene: TRBV27; j_gene: TRBJ1-2; d_gene: NA; CDR3nt: TGTGCCAGCAAACACCCTAACTATGGCTACACCTTC; CDR3aa: CASKHPNYGYTF
abundance: many; v_gene: TRBV11-1; j_gene: TRBJ2-1; d_gene: TRBD1; CDR3nt: TGTGCCAGCAGGGACAGGGGTTCCTACAATGAGCAGTTCTTC; CDR3aa: CASRDRGSYNEQFF
abundance: many; v_gene: TRBV28; j_gene: TRBJ2-4; d_gene: TRBD2; CDR3nt: TGTGCCAGCAGTTTACAAGGACTAGCGGTGCGAAGGAACATTCAGTACTTC; CDR3aa: CASSLQGLAVRRNIQYF